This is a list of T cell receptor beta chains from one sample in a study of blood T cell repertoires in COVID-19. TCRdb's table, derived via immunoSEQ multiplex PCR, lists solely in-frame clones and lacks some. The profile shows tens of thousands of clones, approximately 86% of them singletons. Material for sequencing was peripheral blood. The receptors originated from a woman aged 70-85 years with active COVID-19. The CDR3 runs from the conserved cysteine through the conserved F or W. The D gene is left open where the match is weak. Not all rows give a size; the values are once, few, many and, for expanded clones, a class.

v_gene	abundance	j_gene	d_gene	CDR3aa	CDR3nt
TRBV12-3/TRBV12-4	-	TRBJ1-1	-	CASNDREAFF	TGTGCCAGCAACGACAGAGAAGCTTTCTTT
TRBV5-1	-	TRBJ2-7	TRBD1	CASSSSPGQGREQYF	TGCGCCAGCAGCTCATCACCTGGACAGGGGAGGGAGCAGTACTTC
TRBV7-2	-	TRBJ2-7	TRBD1	CASSLGGQGGYEQYF	TGTGCCAGCAGCTTAGGGGGACAGGGGGGGTACGAGCAGTACTTC
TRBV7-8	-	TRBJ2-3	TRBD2	CASSRGTSGGTDTQYF	TGTGCCAGCAGCAGAGGGACTAGCGGAGGCACAGATACGCAGTATTTT
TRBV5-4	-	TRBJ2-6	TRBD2	CASSATGTRTTGANVLTF	TGTGCCAGCAGCGCTACCGGGACTAGAACTACTGGGGCCAACGTCCTGACTTTC
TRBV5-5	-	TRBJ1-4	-	CASSLAGTRGEKLFF	TGTGCCAGCAGCTTGGCAGGGACTAGGGGGGAAAAACTGTTTTTT
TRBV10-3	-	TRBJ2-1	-	CAICFRADSSYNEQFF	TGTGCCATCTGTTTTCGAGCGGACTCCTCCTACAATGAGCAGTTCTTC
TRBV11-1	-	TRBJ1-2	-	CASSLAVGAYGYTF	TGTGCCAGCAGCTTAGCCGTGGGGGCTTATGGCTACACCTTC
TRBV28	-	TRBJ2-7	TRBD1	CASSLDRVDGMKQYF	TGTGCCAGCAGTCTCGACAGGGTGGATGGGATGAAGCAGTACTTC
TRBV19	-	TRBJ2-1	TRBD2	CASSRGFREGGNEQFF	TGTGCCAGTAGTAGGGGTTTTCGGGAGGGAGGAAATGAGCAGTTCTTC
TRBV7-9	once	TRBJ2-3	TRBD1	CASSLQGDTQYF	TGTGCCAGCAGTTTACAGGGGGATACGCAGTATTTT
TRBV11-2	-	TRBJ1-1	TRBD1	CASSTHRGPLNTEAFF	TGTGCCAGCAGCACACACAGGGGGCCGCTGAACACTGAAGCTTTCTTT
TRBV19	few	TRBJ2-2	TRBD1	CASSPPRQITGGVNTGELFF	TGTGCCAGTAGTCCACCCAGACAAATCACAGGGGGAGTGAACACCGGGGAGCTGTTTTTT
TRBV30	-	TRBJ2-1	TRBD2	CACQTGSGRGYNEQFF	TGTGCCTGCCAGACGGGGAGCGGGAGGGGATACAATGAGCAGTTCTTC
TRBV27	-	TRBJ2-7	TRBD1	CASSRPYLRPGQGSYEQYF	TGTGCCAGCAGTCGCCCCTACTTAAGACCGGGACAGGGTTCCTACGAGCAGTACTTC
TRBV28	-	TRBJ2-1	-	CASSLGGSSWYNEQFF	TGTGCCAGCAGTTTAGGTGGGAGTTCTTGGTACAATGAGCAGTTCTTC
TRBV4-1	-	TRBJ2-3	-	CASSQDRLPTSTDTQYF	TGCGCCAGCAGCCAAGATAGACTGCCTACTAGCACAGATACGCAGTATTTT
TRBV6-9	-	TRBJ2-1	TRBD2	CASVVVSGSNEQFF	TGTGCCAGCGTTGTTGTTAGCGGGTCCAATGAGCAGTTCTTC
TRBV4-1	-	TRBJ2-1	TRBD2	CASSQRSGLASPSYNEQFF	TGCGCCAGCAGCCAGAGGTCGGGACTAGCGAGCCCATCCTACAATGAGCAGTTCTTC
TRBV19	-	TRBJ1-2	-	CASHYGNGYTF	TGTGCCAGTCACTACGGGAATGGCTACACCTTC
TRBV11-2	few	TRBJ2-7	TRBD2	CASSLDPTSGREQYF	TGTGCCAGCAGCTTAGATCCAACTAGCGGGCGCGAGCAGTACTTC
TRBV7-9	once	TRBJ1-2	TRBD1	CASSSTGGASYGYTF	TGTGCCAGCAGCTCAACAGGGGGCGCCAGCTATGGCTACACCTTC
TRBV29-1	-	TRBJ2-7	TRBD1	CSVGDRGGEQYF	TGCAGCGTTGGGGACAGGGGCGGGGAGCAGTACTTC
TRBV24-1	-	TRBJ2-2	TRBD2	CATSAHGALAGSGELFF	TGTGCCACCAGTGCCCACGGGGCCCTAGCGGGGTCCGGGGAGCTGTTTTTT
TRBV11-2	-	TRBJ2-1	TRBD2	CASSPTSGRAANEQFF	TGTGCCAGCAGCCCGACTAGCGGGAGGGCCGCCAATGAGCAGTTCTTC
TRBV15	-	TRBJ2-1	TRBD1	CATSRNRGNEQFF	TGTGCCACCAGCAGAAACAGGGGGAATGAGCAGTTCTTC
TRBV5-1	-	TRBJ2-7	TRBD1	CASSLGLSDRGNYEQYF	TGCGCCAGCAGCTTGGGTCTTTCTGACAGGGGGAACTACGAGCAGTACTTC
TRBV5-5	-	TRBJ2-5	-	CASSLDPRETQYF	TGTGCCAGCAGCTTGGACCCCAGGGAGACCCAGTACTTC
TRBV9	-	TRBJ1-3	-	CASSGRTVSGNTIYF	TGTGCCAGCAGCGGAAGGACAGTCTCTGGAAACACCATATATTTT
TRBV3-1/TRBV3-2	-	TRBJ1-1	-	CASSQSGGLEAFF	TGTGCCAGCAGCCAGAGTGGAGGACTGGAAGCTTTCTTT
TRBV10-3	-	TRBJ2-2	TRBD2	CAISASVGELAGGTGELFF	TGTGCCATCAGTGCGTCTGTCGGGGAACTAGCGGGAGGAACCGGGGAGCTGTTTTTT
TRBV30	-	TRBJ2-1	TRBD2	CAWSEGGRGVEQFF	TGTGCCTGGAGTGAAGGCGGGAGAGGCGTTGAGCAGTTCTTC
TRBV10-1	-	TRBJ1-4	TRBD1	CASSLFLGTGDEKLFF	TGCGCCAGCAGCCTGTTTCTCGGGACAGGGGATGAAAAACTGTTTTTT
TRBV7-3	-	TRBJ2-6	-	CASSPGTGEIGVSGANVLTF	TGTGCCAGCAGCCCCGGCACCGGGGAAATTGGGGTCTCTGGGGCCAACGTCCTGACTTTC
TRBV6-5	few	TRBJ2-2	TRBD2	CASTPGGTGELFF	TGTGCCAGCACTCCGGGGGGGACCGGGGAGCTGTTTTTT
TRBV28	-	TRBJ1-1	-	CASSTRTRMKTEAFF	TGTGCCAGCAGTACACGGACAAGGATGAAGACTGAAGCTTTCTTT
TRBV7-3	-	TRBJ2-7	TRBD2	CASSLKTSGSRQYF	TGTGCCAGCAGCTTAAAGACTAGCGGGAGTCGGCAGTACTTC
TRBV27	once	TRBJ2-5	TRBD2	CASSLFPLGLAGVPGRQETQYF	TGTGCCAGCAGTTTATTTCCCCTGGGATTAGCGGGAGTCCCCGGCCGGCAAGAGACCCAGTACTTC
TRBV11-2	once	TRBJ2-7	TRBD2	CASSRGLLAGSYEQYF	TGTGCCAGCAGCCGGGGTCTACTAGCGGGATCCTACGAGCAGTACTTC
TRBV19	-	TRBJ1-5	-	CASSIDPGQKASNQPQHF	TGTGCCAGTAGTATAGATCCCGGACAGAAAGCTAGCAATCAGCCCCAGCATTTT
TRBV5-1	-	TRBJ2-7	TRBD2	CASSLDSGDYEQYF	TGCGCCAGCAGCTTGGATAGCGGGGACTACGAGCAGTACTTC
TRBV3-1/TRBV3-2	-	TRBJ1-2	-	CASSHPRRLGGGYTF	TGTGCCAGCAGCCACCCGCGGAGGTTGGGAGGTGGCTACACCTTC
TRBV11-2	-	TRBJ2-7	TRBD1	CASSPRPGQVGYEQYF	TGTGCCAGCAGCCCGCGCCCCGGACAGGTGGGCTACGAGCAGTACTTC